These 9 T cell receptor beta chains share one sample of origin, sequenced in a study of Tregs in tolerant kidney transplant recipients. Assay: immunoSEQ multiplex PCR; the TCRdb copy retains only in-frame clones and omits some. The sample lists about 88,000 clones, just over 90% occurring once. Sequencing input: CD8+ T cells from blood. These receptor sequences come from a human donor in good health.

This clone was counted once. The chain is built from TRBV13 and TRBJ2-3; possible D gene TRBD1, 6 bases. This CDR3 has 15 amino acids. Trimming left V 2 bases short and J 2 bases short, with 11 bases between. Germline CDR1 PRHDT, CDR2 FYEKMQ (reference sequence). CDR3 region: CASSLRDTFTDTQYF. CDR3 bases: TGTGCCAGCAGCTTACGGGACACCTTCACAGATACGCAGTATTTT. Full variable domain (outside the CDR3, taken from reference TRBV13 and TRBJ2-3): AAGVIQSPRHLIKEKRETATLKCYPIPRHDTVYWYQQGPGQDPQFLISFYEKMQSDKGSIPDRFSAQQFSDYHSELNMSSLELGDSALYFCASSLRDTFTDTQYFGPGTRLTVL.

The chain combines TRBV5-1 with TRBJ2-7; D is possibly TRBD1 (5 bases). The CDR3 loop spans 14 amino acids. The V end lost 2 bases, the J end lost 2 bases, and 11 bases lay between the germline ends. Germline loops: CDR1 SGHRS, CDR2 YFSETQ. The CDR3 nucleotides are TGCGCCAGCAGCTTAAGGCAGGGCGCCTACGAGCAGTACTTC. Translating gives CASSLRQGAYEQYF. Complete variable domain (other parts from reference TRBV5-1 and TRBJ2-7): KAGVTQTPRYLIKTRGQQVTLSCSPISGHRSVSWYQQTPGQGLQFLFEYFSETQRNKGNFPGRFSGRQFSNSRSEMNVSTLELGDSALYLCASSLRQGAYEQYFGPGTRLTVT.

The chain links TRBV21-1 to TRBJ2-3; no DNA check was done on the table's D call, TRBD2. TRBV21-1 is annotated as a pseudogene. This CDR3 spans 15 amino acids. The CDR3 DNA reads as TGTGCCAGCAGCATCAGCGGGGGGAGCACAGATACGCAGTATTTT. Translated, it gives CASSISGGSTDTQYF.

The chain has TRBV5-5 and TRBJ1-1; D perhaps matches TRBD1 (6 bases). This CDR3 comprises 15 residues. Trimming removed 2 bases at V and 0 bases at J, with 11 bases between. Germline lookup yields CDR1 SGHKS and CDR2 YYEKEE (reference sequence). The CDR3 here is CASSLTGWVNTEAFF. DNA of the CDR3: TGTGCCAGCAGCTTAACAGGGTGGGTGAACACTGAAGCTTTCTTT.

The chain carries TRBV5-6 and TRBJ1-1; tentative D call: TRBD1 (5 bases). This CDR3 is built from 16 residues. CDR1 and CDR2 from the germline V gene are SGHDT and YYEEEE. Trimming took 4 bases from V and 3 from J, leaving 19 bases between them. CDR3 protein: CASSPPPGWGDTEAFF. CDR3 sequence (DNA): TGTGCCAGCAGCCCCCCGCCGGGTTGGGGGGACACTGAAGCTTTCTTT.

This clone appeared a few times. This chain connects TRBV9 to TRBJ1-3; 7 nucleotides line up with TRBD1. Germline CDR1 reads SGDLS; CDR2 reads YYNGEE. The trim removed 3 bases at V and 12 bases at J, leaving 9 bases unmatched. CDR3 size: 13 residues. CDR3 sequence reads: CASSAGPTGFIYF. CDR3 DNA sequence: TGTGCCAGCAGCGCGGGACCGACAGGGTTCATATATTTT.

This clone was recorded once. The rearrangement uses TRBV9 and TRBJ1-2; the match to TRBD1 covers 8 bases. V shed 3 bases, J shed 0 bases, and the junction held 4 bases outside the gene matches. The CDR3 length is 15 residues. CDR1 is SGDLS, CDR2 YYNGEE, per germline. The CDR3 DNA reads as TGTGCCAGCAGCGCCCAGGGGGCGCCTAACTATGGCTACACCTTC. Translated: CASSAQGAPNYGYTF.

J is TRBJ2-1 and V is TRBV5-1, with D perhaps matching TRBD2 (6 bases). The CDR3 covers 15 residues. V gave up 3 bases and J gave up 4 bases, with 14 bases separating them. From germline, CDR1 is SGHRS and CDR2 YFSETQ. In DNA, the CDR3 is TGCGCCAGCAGCTCCTGGCCCGGGAGTTACAATGAGCAGTTCTTC. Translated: CASSSWPGSYNEQFF.

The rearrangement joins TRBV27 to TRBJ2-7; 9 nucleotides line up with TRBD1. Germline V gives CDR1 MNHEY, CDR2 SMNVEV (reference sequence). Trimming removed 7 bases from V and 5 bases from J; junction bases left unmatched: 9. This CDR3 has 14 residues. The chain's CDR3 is CASKHPGQGNEQYF. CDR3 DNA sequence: TGTGCCAGCAAACACCCGGGACAGGGTAACGAGCAGTACTTC.